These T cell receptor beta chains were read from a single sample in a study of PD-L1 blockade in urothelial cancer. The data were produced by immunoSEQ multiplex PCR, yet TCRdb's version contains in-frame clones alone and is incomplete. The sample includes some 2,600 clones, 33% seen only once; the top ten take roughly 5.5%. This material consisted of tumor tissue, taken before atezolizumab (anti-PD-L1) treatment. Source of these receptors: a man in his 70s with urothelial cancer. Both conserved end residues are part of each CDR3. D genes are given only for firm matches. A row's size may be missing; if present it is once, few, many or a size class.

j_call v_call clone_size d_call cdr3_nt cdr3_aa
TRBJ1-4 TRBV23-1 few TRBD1 TGCGCCAGCAGCTTCCAGGGGGCGTTGGGTGAAAAACTGTTTTTT CASSFQGALGEKLFF
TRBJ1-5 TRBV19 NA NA TGTGCCAGTAGTATAGGAGGGATTAGCAATCAGCCCCAGCATTTT CASSIGGISNQPQHF
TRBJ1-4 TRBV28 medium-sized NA TGTGCCAGCAGTTTATTACCAACTAATGAAAAACTGTTTTTT CASSLLPTNEKLFF
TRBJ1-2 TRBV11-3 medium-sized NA TGTGCCAGCAGCTTAAACTGGCTGGGGGATGGCTACACCTTC CASSLNWLGDGYTF
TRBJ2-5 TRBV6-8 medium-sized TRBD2 TGTGCCAGCAGAACTGCGGGGGAAGAGACCCAGTACTTC CASRTAGEETQYF
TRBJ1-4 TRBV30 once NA TGTGCCTGGAGCCGGGGACTGGCAAAACTGTTTTTT CAWSRGLAKLFF
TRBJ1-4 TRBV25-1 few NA TGTGCCAGCAGTGAGGAAGGGAGAAAACTGTTTTTT CASSEEGRKLFF
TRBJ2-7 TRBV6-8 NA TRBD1 TGTGCCATCAGACTAGGGACAGGCCGAAAGGACGAGCAGTACTTC CAIRLGTGRKDEQYF
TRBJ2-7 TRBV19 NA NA TGTGCCAGTAGTATACAGGAGAACTCCTACGAGCAGTACTTC CASSIQENSYEQYF
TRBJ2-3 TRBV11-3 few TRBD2 TGTGCCAGCAGCCCGCTAGCGGGGGGCTACACAGATACGCAGTGTTTT CASSPLAGGYTDTQCF
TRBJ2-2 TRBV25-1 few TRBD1 TGTGCCAGCAGTGAGACCGACAGGGTTGGGGAGCTGTTTTTT CASSETDRVGELFF
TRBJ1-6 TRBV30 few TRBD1 TGTGCCTGGAGCAAAACAGGGGCGCATAATTCACCCCTCCACTTT CAWSKTGAHNSPLHF
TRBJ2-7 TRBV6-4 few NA TGTGCCAGCAGTGAAGTATGGGATAGGGTCCACGAGCAGTACTTC CASSEVWDRVHEQYF
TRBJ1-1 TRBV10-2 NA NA TGCGCCAGCAGTGAGTCGAATTCTTTTACTGAAGCTTTCTTT CASSESNSFTEAFF
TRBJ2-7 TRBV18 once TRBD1 TGTGCCAGCTCACCCAGGGGGCCTGGCGGAGAGCAGTACTTC CASSPRGPGGEQYF
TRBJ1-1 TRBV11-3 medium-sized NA TGTGCCAGCGGACCGACGGGGGTGTACACTGAAGCTTTCTTT CASGPTGVYTEAFF
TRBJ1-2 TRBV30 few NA TGTGCCTGGGCGAGAGACGAGAACTATGGCTACACCTTC CAWARDENYGYTF
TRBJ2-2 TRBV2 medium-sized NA TGTGCCAGCAGTGCGGGACTGGACCGGGAGCTGTTTTTT CASSAGLDRELFF
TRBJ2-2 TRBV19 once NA TGTGCCAGTAGTTTCGGCGGGGAGCTGTTTTTT CASSFGGELFF
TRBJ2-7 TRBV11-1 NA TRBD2 TGTGCCAGCAGCTTAGCGAGGGCTAGCGGGGAACTCTACGAGCAGTACTTC CASSLARASGELYEQYF
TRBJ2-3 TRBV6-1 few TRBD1 TGTGCCAGCAGTGAAGCACAGGGGCCAGATACGCAGTATTTT CASSEAQGPDTQYF
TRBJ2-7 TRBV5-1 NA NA TGCGCCAGCAGCCCAGGGGTTCCGGGCTACGAGCAGTACTTC CASSPGVPGYEQYF
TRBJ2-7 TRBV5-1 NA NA TGCGCCAGCAGCTTGAGGCAGATAATATCCTACGAGCAGTACTTC CASSLRQIISYEQYF
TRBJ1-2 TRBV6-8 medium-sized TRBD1 TGTGCCAGCAGTGCAAGTACTCCGGGACAGAGTAACTATGGCTACACCTTC CASSASTPGQSNYGYTF
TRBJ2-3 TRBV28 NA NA TGTGCCAGCAGTTTCGGCAGCACAGATATGCAGTATTTT CASSFGSTDMQYF
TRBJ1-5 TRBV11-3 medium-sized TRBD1 TGTGCCAGCAGCTTGTTCAACAGGGGCGCCAATCAGCCCCAGCATTTT CASSLFNRGANQPQHF
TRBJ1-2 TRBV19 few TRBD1 TGTGCCAGTATAGACCCGGCAGGGGGTCCCTATGGCTACACCTTC CASIDPAGGPYGYTF
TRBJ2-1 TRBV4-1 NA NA TGCGCCAGCAGTCCCGAGGAGAGCTCCTACAATGAGCAGTTCTTC CASSPEESSYNEQFF
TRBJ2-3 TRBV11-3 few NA TGTGCCAGCAGCTACCCGGGGCACGGGGATACGCAGTATTTT CASSYPGHGDTQYF
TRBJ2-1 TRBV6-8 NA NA TGTGCCAGCAGTGACTCGGTTACGGCGAGGGGCAATGAGCAGTTCTTC CASSDSVTARGNEQFF
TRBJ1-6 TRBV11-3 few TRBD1 TGTGCCAGCAGCCCACGGACAGGACTTAATTCACCCCTCCACTTT CASSPRTGLNSPLHF
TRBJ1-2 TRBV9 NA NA TGTGCCAGCAGCGTAGAACAGGGAGGGGACTATGGCTACACCTTC CASSVEQGGDYGYTF
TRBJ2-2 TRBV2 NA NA TGTGCCAGCAGTGAAATGGGGCAGCACACCGGGGAGCTGTTTTTT CASSEMGQHTGELFF
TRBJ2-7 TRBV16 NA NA TGTGCCAGCAGCCAATCCCCCCAGGGGGGTGTTGGCGAGCAGTACTTC CASSQSPQGGVGEQYF
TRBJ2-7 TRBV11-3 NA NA TGTGCCAGCAGCCCCGGTATCGCCGGGGGCCTATACGAGCAGTACTTC CASSPGIAGGLYEQYF
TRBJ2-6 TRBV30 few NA TGTGCCTGGAGTAGCGGGCGTTCTGGGGCCAACGTCCTGACTTTC CAWSSGRSGANVLTF
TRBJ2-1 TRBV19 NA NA TGTGCCAGTAGTATAGATCAAGCAGGTCTTCACTACAATGAGCAGTTCTTC CASSIDQAGLHYNEQFF
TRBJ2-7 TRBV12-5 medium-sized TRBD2 TGTGCCACCTCAACCACGGGAGGCTCTGTCCAGCAGTACTTC CATSTTGGSVQQYF
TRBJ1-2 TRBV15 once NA TGTGCCACCAGCAGGGCGGGACAATCCGGCTATGGCTACACCTTC CATSRAGQSGYGYTF
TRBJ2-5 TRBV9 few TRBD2 TGTGCCAGCAACATAGCGGGGGGATTCCAAGAGACCCAGTACTTC CASNIAGGFQETQYF
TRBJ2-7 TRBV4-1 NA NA TGCGCCAGCAGCCAAGATGGGTGGGGCAGCTCCTACGAGCAGTACTTC CASSQDGWGSSYEQYF